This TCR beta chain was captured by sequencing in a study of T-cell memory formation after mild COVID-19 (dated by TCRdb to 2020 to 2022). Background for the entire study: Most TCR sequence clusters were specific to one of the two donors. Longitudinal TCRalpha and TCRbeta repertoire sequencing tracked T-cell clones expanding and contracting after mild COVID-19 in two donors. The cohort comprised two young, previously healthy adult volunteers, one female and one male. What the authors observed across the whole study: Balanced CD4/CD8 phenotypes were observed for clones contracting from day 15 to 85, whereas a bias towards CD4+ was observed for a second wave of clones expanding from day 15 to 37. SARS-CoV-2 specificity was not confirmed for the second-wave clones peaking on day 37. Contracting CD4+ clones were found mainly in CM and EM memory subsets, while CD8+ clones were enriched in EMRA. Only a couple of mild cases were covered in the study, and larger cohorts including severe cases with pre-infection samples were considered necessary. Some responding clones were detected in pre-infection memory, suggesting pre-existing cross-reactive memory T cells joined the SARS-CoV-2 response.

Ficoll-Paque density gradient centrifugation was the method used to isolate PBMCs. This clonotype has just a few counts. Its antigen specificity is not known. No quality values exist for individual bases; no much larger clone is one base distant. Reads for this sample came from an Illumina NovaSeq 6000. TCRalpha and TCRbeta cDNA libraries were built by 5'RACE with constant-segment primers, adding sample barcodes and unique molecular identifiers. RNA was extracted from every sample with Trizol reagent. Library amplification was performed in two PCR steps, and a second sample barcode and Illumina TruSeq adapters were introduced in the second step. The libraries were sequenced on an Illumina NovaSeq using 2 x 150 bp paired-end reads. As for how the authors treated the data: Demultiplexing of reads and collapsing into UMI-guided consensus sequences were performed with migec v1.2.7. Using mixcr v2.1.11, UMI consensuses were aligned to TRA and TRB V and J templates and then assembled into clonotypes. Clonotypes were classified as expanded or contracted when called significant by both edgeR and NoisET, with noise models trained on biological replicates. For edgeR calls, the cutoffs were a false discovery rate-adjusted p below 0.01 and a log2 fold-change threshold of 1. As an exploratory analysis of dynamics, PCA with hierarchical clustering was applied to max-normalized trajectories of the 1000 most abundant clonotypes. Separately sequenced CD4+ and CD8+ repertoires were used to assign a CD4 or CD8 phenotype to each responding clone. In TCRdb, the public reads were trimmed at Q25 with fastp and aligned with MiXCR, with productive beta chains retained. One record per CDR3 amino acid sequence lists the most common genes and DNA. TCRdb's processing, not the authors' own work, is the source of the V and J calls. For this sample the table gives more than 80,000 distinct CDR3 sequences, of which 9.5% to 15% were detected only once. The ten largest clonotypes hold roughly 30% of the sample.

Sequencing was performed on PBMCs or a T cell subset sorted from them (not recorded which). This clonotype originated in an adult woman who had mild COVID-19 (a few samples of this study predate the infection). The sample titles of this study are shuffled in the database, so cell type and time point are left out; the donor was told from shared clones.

The nucleotides read TGTGCCAGCAGTGAACCGGGCCCAATGCTAGGCAAAAACATTCAGTACTTC. This gives the protein CASSEPGPMLGKNIQYF. The rearranged segments are TRBV6-6 and TRBJ2-4; the D gene remains uncertain. CDR1 is given as MNHNY and CDR2 as SVGAGI, both from the germline V gene (reference sequence). At the junction V is shortened by 5 bases and J by 3 bases, with 20 bases in between. Reading from cysteine to phenylalanine, the CDR3 counts 17 amino acids. Here the CDR3 DNA is all that survives: 51 bases in frame from base 1.